Listed here are 26 T cell receptor beta chains from one sample, sequenced in a study of glioma-infiltrating T cells after dendritic cell vaccination. The sample's time point: after dendritic cell vaccination, including at tumor progression/relapse. Produced via immunoSEQ multiplex PCR; TCRdb's table is partial and in-frame only. The sample yields around 60,000 clones, approximately 81% seen once. The sequencing used blood, collected after dendritic cell vaccination. Every receptor here comes from a human donor with glioblastoma.

This rearrangement joins TRBV5-4 to TRBJ1-1; possibly TRBD1 for D (5 bases). CDR3 length equals 15 residues. Germline CDR1 and CDR2: SGHNT and YYREEE (reference sequence). V was shortened by 0 bases and J by 0 bases, with 9 bases between the two germline ends. CDR3 nucleotide sequence: TGTGCCAGCAGCTTGGCCGGGGGAATGAACACTGAAGCTTTCTTT. Its protein is CASSLAGGMNTEAFF.

The chain uses TRBV19 and TRBJ2-1, with TRBD2 as a possible D gene (6 bases). The V end lost 1 base, the J end lost 3 bases, and 10 bases lay between the germline ends. This CDR3 is 15 amino acids long. The germline V gene has CDR1 LNHDA and CDR2 SQIVND (reference sequence). The CDR3 is CASSIARGGYNEQFF. CDR3 DNA: TGTGCCAGTAGTATAGCGCGGGGAGGCTACAATGAGCAGTTCTTC.

The chain uses TRBV28 and TRBJ2-1; 8 bases align to TRBD2. V dropped 6 bases and J dropped 6; count of bases not matched to a gene: 7. The CDR3 covers 14 residues. The germline CDR1 and CDR2 sequences are MDHEN and SYDVKM. The CDR3 region has the DNA TGTGCCAGCAGGATAGCGGGGTCGGGCAATGAGCAGTTCTTC. It yields the protein CASRIAGSGNEQFF.

This chain links TRBV10-1 with TRBJ2-1; TRBD1 might be the D (6 bases). The germline V and J ends were trimmed by 5 bases and 7 bases, with 15 bases remaining between them. Germline-derived CDR1 and CDR2 are WNHNN and SYGVQD (reference sequence). CDR3 length: 14 amino acids. For the CDR3, the DNA is TGCGCCAGCAGTAAGAGCCGGACAGAAAATGAGCAGTTCTTC. This encodes CASSKSRTENEQFF.

V gene TRBV19 combines with J gene TRBJ2-3; 9 bases align to TRBD1. The CDR3 has 15 residues. Unmatched junction bases numbered 7, after V lost 6 bases and J lost 3 bases. Germline-derived CDR1 and CDR2 are LNHDA and SQIVND (reference sequence). CDR3 residues: CASSWTGAGTDTQYF. The CDR3 DNA sequence: TGTGCCAGTAGCTGGACAGGGGCGGGGACAGATACGCAGTATTTT.

The chain is built from TRBV5-6 and TRBJ2-1; the match to TRBD1 covers 9 bases. The germline V gene has CDR1 SGHDT and CDR2 YYEEEE. This CDR3 contains 13 residues. V gave up 7 bases and J gave up 15 bases; unmatched junction bases: 14. CDR3 coding DNA: TGTGCCAGCTCTTACGAACGGGGACAGGGTGCGTTCTTC. This encodes CASSYERGQGAFF.

Only one count was recorded for this clone. This chain uses TRBV1 with TRBJ1-1. TRBV1 is a listed pseudogene. The CDR3 sequence is 17 residues long. The CDR3 protein is CTSSQTIPGLLNTEAFF. The CDR3 DNA sequence: TGCACCAGCAGCCAAACCATCCCGGGGTTACTGAACACTGAAGCTTTCTTT.

CDR3 in DNA: TGCGCCAGCAGCCAGTGGGAAGCGGAAGAGACCCAGTACTTC. Translation gives CASSQWEAEETQYF. The chain links TRBV4-3 to TRBJ2-5; D possibly corresponds to TRBD2 (5 bases). Germline V gives CDR1 LGHNA, CDR2 YSLEER. The CDR3 sequence is 14 residues long. Trimming left V 3 bases short and J 3 bases short, with 11 bases between.

The rearrangement uses TRBV7-2 and TRBJ1-1, with D unclear. Trimming removed 0 bases at V and 4 bases at J, with 6 bases between. CDR1 SGHTA and CDR2 FQGNSA come from the germline V gene. The CDR3 is 13 residues long. The CDR3 is CASSLASSTEAFF. The CDR3 DNA follows: TGTGCCAGCAGCTTAGCGTCCAGCACTGAAGCTTTCTTT.

The chain has TRBV18 and TRBJ1-5; 9 bases fit TRBD1. The J segment lost 2 bases and the V segment lost 5 bases, leaving 7 bases of the junction unmatched. The CDR3 contains 16 residues. Germline V gene data show CDR1 as KGHSH and CDR2 as LQKENI. The chain's CDR3 is CASSNLQGAGNQPQHF. In DNA, the CDR3 is TGTGCCAGCTCAAACTTACAGGGGGCGGGCAATCAGCCCCAGCATTTT.

This chain joins TRBV6-5 and TRBJ1-1; 8 positions match TRBD1. The ends lost 5 bases at V and 0 bases at J; junction bases unmatched: 2. Germline V CDR1 and CDR2: MNHEY, SVGAGI. The CDR3 length is 14 residues. The CDR3 nucleotides are TGTGCCAGCAGTGGACAGGGTTTGAACACTGAAGCTTTCTTT. It translates to CASSGQGLNTEAFF.

The chain carries TRBV7-2 and TRBJ1-2; 7 nucleotides align to TRBD1. Germline V gene lookup returns CDR1 SGHTA and CDR2 FQGNSA. V trimming: 2 bases; J trimming: 4 bases; junction bases outside the gene matches: 7. This CDR3 spans 15 amino acids. CDR3 sequence (DNA): TGTGCCAGCAGCTTATCTGGACAGGCGATCTATGGCTACACCTTC. It codes for CASSLSGQAIYGYTF.

The V gene is TRBV7-9, the J gene TRBJ2-1; 7 bases line up with TRBD1. V lost 1 base and J lost 4; bases outside the gene matches: 4. The CDR3 loop spans 15 amino acids. Germline values: CDR1 SEHNR, CDR2 FQNEAQ (reference sequence). The CDR3, as DNA: TGTGCCAGCAGCTTAGAGACAGGGAGATACAATGAGCAGTTCTTC. Its translation: CASSLETGRYNEQFF.

This clone was found once. The genes are TRBV9 and TRBJ2-1, with a weak D call TRBD2 (7 bases). V lost 0 bases and J lost 7, with 14 bases in between. The CDR3 totals 15 residues. Germline CDR1 and CDR2: SGDLS and YYNGEE. The DNA for the CDR3 is TGTGCCAGCAGCGTAGACGGGGGGCCATGGAATGAGCAGTTCTTC. Its translation is CASSVDGGPWNEQFF.

With regard to this clone: Distinct nucleotide sequences in the sample also encode this CDR3. This chain links TRBV29-1 with TRBJ1-6, with TRBD1 as a possible D gene (5 bases). V shed 5 bases and J shed 6 bases, with 11 bases lying between them. The CDR3 is 13 residues long. Germline lookup yields CDR1 SQVTM and CDR2 ANQGSEA. CDR3 amino acids: CSVSQGSNSPLHF. Here the CDR3 DNA reads TGCAGCGTTTCCCAGGGTAGTAATTCACCCCTCCACTTT.

CDR3 region: CASGLVINLAGAYGDTQYF. Here the CDR3 DNA reads TGTGCTAGTGGTTTGGTAATAAATCTGGCGGGGGCATACGGAGATACGCAGTATTTT. This chain links TRBV12-5 with TRBJ2-3, with a possible D match to TRBD2 (7 bases). Trimming cost V 0 bases and J 5 bases, with 24 bases left between them. The germline V gene encodes CDR1 LGHNT and CDR2 FRNRAP. The length of the CDR3 is 19 residues.

This chain uses TRBV7-2 with TRBJ2-7, with 11 bases that match TRBD2. This CDR3 spans 15 amino acids. J gave up 7 bases and V 8 bases, and 13 bases lay outside the gene matches. Germline-derived CDR1 and CDR2 are SGHTA and FQGNSA. CDR3 protein: CASGPGTSGLGEQYF. The CDR3 coding sequence is TGTGCCAGCGGACCCGGGACTAGCGGCCTGGGGGAGCAGTACTTC.

The CDR3, as DNA: TGCGCCAGCAGTGAGGCGCAAACCTACGAGCAGTACTTC. Translated, it gives CASSEAQTYEQYF. This rearrangement joins TRBV10-2 to TRBJ2-7; D uncertain. This CDR3 spans 13 amino acids. Per the germline V gene, CDR1 is WSHSY and CDR2 is SAAADI. The V gene lost 2 bases and the J gene lost 2 bases, with 7 bases spanning the gap.

The chain couples TRBV7-6 to TRBJ1-1; the D gene is possibly TRBD1 (6 bases). The germline CDR1 and CDR2 sequences are SGHVS and FNYEAQ. V was cut by 1 base and J by 2 bases, with 14 bases left in between. There are 16 residues in the CDR3. CDR3 protein: CASSLGGRGTNTEAFF. The CDR3 DNA reads as TGTGCCAGCAGCTTAGGGGGGCGGGGGACCAACACTGAAGCTTTCTTT.

Remarks on this clone: The sample holds other DNA sequences that translate to the same CDR3. The chain recombines TRBV18 with TRBJ2-2; 7 bases align to TRBD1. The junction had 1 base not matched to a gene; V was cut back by 3 bases and J by 3 bases. The CDR3 sequence is 14 residues long. The germline V gene has CDR1 KGHSH and CDR2 LQKENI. CDR3 DNA: TGTGCCAGCTCACCGGGACAGTACACCGGGGAGCTGTTTTTT. It encodes CASSPGQYTGELFF.

This chain connects TRBV7-2 to TRBJ2-5; TRBD1 aligns across 10 bases. The J segment lost 5 bases and the V segment lost 5 bases, leaving 5 bases of the junction unmatched. CDR1 SGHTA and CDR2 FQGNSA come from the germline V gene. The CDR3 is made up of 14 amino acids. CDR3 protein: CASSGWTGGETQYF. The CDR3 DNA reads TGTGCCAGCAGCGGATGGACAGGGGGGGAGACCCAGTACTTC.

For this clone: Germline and junction disagree at one end, which may indicate a read error. The same CDR3 can be traced to other DNA sequences in this sample. V usage is TRBV30 and J usage is TRBJ1-6; 8 positions agree with TRBD1. Per the germline V gene, CDR1 is GTSNPN and CDR2 is SVGIG (reference sequence). There are 14 residues in the CDR3. The DNA for the CDR3 is TGTGCCTGGAGTGGGGGACAGGATAATTCCCCCCTCCACTTT. Amino acids: CAWSGGQDNSPLHF.

V and J are TRBV9 and TRBJ2-1, with 8 bases lining up with TRBD1. Germline V lookup: CDR1 SGDLS, CDR2 YYNGEE. This CDR3 comprises 15 residues. Trimming cost V 0 bases and J 6 bases; bases outside gene matches: 5. The DNA of the CDR3 is TGTGCCAGCAGCGTAGGGGGGGACAGGTTCAATGAGCAGTTCTTC. It specifies CASSVGGDRFNEQFF.

V gene TRBV11-2 combines with J gene TRBJ2-7; possible D gene TRBD2, 5 bases. The CDR3 covers 15 residues. Between the trimmed V and J ends, which lost 6 bases and 2 bases, there was a span of 17 bases. CDR1 is SGHAT and CDR2 is FQNNGV in the germline V gene. CDR3 protein: CASRYSLGGTYEQYF. The CDR3 bases are TGTGCCAGCAGATATTCTCTAGGAGGAACCTACGAGCAGTACTTC.

J is TRBJ2-3 and V is TRBV4-2; 8 bases are a match to TRBD2. With 4 bases clipped from V and 0 bases from J, the junction kept 3 bases outside the gene matches. Germline CDR1 and CDR2: LGHNA and YNFKEQ. This CDR3 comprises 15 residues. The CDR3 spells CASSPGGQSTDTQYF. Written as DNA, the CDR3 is TGTGCCAGCAGCCCGGGGGGGCAGAGCACAGATACGCAGTATTTT.

This chain uses TRBV11-3 with TRBJ2-6, with a possible D match to TRBD2 (6 bases). This CDR3 contains 17 residues. Per germline, CDR1 SGHNT and CDR2 YENEEA. V was trimmed by 5 bases and J by 3 bases, leaving 17 bases between them. CDR3 sequence reads: CASSPGTAPIGANVLTF. In DNA form, the CDR3 reads TGTGCCAGCAGCCCCGGGACTGCCCCTATTGGGGCCAACGTCCTGACTTTC.